The next 8 T cell receptor beta chains were all read from a single sample in a study of cytomegalovirus exposure and HLA in healthy donors (dated by TCRdb to about 2017). Preparation of the library involved the immunoSEQ multiplex PCR assay. For the multiplex PCR, a mixture combining 60 forward primers for TCR Vbeta segments and 13 reverse primers for TCR Jbeta segments was used. TCRdb carries this immuneACCESS record with in-frame sequences only. Its versions omit some clonotypes, under half of them owing to an unresolved V gene in the studies checked, with the rest unexplained. This sample is represented by 110,000 or so clones; over 65% of them were singletons. The leading ten clones occupy approximately 8.2% of the sample. The source material was PBMCs. Receptor source: a man between 35 and 55 years old in good health and CMV-seropositive.

The chain carries TRBV11-2 and TRBJ2-3; 8 bases match TRBD2. V dropped 5 bases and J dropped 6; count of bases not matched to a gene: 1. CDR1 SGHAT and CDR2 FQNNGV come from the germline V gene. CDR3 size: 12 residues. CDR3 nucleotide sequence: TGTGCCAGCAGCCCGGGGGGGGATACGCAGTATTTT. This translates into CASSPGGDTQYF.

This clone was counted between two and nine times. The rearrangement links TRBV6-1 to TRBJ1-2, with D possibly TRBD1 on 6 matching bases. The CDR3 has 14 amino acids. In germline, CDR1 is MNHNS, CDR2 SASEGT. V was pared by 2 bases and J by 4 bases, with 11 bases between. The chain's CDR3 is CASSERGGGYGYTF. The CDR3 region has the DNA TGTGCCAGCAGTGAAAGGGGAGGGGGCTATGGCTACACCTTC.

V gene TRBV28 combines with J gene TRBJ1-2; D is possibly TRBD1 (6 bases). Germline-derived CDR1 and CDR2 are MDHEN and SYDVKM. The V end was cut by 7 bases, the J end by 2 bases, with 11 bases between. This CDR3 has 13 amino acids. CDR3 residues: CASTKGQNYGYTF. The DNA of the CDR3 is TGTGCCAGCACAAAAGGACAGAACTATGGCTACACCTTC.

The chain uses TRBV6-5 and TRBJ1-2, with TRBD1 as a possible D gene (5 bases). The CDR3 runs 13 residues. V lost 4 bases and J lost 1, with 7 bases in between. Looked up from germline, CDR1 is MNHEY and CDR2 is SVGAGI. CDR3: CASSWGSNYGYTF. The DNA for the CDR3 is TGTGCCAGCAGTTGGGGCAGTAACTATGGCTACACCTTC.

To note about this clone: An end of the junction does not agree with germline; a read error may underlie this. The chain recombines TRBV7-2 with TRBJ2-2, with D tentatively TRBD1 (5 bases). This CDR3 has 14 residues. Per the germline V gene, CDR1 is SGHTA and CDR2 is FQGNSA. CDR3 amino acids: CASSQRQLTGQLFF. The CDR3 nucleotides are TGTGCCAGCAGCCAGAGACAGCTCACCGGGCAGCTGTTTTTT.

The CDR3 DNA sequence: TGTGCCAGCAGCGCCACCCTTCAGGGGGCCGGTCGGGAGCAGTACTTC. Its protein product is CASSATLQGAGREQYF. The V call is TRBV9, the J call TRBJ2-7, with 8 bases aligning to TRBD1. Trimming removed 3 bases from V and 7 bases from J; junction bases left unmatched: 15. Germline CDR1 is SGDLS and CDR2 is YYNGEE. The CDR3 is made up of 16 amino acids.

The chain links TRBV6-6 to TRBJ2-5; tentatively, D is TRBD1 (6 bases). The closer fit of TRBJ2-7 to the DNA end suggests the J call may be wrong. Looked up from germline, CDR1 is MNHNY and CDR2 is SVGAGI (reference sequence). The CDR3 runs 12 residues. For the CDR3, the DNA is TGTGCCAGCAGGTCCGACAGGTACGAGCAGTACTTC. It codes for CASRSDRYEQYF.

This chain links TRBV4-3 with TRBJ2-3, with 7 bases that match TRBD2. Unmatched junction bases numbered 5, after V lost 4 bases and J lost 1 base. CDR1 and CDR2 from the germline V gene are LGHNA and YSLEER. The CDR3 is 15 amino acids. The CDR3 region is CASSPLAGRTDTQYF. CDR3 coding DNA: TGCGCCAGCAGCCCCTTAGCGGGCCGCACAGATACGCAGTATTTT.